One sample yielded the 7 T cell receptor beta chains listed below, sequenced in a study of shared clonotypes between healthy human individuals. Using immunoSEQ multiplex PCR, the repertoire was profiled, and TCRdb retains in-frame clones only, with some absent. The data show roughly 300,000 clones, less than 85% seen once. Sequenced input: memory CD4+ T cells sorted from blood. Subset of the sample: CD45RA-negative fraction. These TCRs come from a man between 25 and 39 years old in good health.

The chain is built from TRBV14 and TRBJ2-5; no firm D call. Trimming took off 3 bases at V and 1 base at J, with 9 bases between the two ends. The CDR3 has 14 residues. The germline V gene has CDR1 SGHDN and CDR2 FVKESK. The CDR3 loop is CASSHRRIQETQYF. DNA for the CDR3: TGTGCCAGCAGCCATAGACGGATCCAAGAGACCCAGTACTTC.

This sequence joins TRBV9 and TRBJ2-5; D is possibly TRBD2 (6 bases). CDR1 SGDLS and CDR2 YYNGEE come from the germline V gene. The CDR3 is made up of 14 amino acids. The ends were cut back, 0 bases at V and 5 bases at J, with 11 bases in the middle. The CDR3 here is CASSVAGGAETQYF. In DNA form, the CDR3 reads TGTGCCAGCAGCGTAGCTGGAGGGGCCGAGACCCAGTACTTC.

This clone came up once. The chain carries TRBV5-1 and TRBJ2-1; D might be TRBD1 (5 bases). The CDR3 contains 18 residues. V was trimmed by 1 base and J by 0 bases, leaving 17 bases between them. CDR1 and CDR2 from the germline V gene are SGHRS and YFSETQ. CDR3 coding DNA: TGCGCCAGCAGCTTGTCTGGGGCGTATCGAGGCTCCTACAATGAGCAGTTCTTC. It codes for CASSLSGAYRGSYNEQFF.

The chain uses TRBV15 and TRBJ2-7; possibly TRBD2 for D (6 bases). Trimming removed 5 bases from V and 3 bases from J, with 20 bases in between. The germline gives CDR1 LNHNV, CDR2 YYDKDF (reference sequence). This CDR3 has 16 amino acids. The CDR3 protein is CATSDYSRGLGYEQYF. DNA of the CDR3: TGTGCCACCAGCGACTACTCGAGGGGACTTGGCTACGAGCAGTACTTC.

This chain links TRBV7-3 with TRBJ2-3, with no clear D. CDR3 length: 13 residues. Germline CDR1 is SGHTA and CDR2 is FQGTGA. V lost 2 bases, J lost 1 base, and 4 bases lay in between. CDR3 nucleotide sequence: TGTGCCAGCAGCTTATATGGCACAGATACGCAGTATTTT. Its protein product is CASSLYGTDTQYF.

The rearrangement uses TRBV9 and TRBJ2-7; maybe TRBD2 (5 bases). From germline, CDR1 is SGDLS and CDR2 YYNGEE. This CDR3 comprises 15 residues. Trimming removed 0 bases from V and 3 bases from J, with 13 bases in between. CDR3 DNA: TGTGCCAGCAGCGTAGGTAACACCGGGATCTACGAGCAGTACTTC. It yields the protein CASSVGNTGIYEQYF.

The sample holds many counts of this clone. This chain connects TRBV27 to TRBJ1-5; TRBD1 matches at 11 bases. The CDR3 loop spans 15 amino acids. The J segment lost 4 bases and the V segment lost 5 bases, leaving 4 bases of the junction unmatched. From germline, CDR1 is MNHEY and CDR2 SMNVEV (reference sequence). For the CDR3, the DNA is TGTGCCAGCAGTGCGGGACAGGGGGAAAATCAGCCCCAGCATTTT. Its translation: CASSAGQGENQPQHF.